The present entry profiles one T cell receptor beta chain with its context. Its specificity is not known. The sample originates from a study of T cell repertoires in cytomegalovirus infection. Background on the study: Matching HLA type and CMV infection were both indicated by public TCR beta signatures. Notes on the study in general: There were carriers of CMV plus the relevant HLA, and cumulative public TCR beta family frequency identified them. HLA-C-restricted CMV clonotypes gave the most frequent clonotype in two of eight donors.

TCRdb redid the calling of the reads with MiXCR, one entry per CDR3 protein. The sample includes fewer than 250,000 distinct CDR3 sequences, around 12% seen only once; the top ten take 1.5% to 2%. The sequence was collected from a human donor in good health (CMV status not recorded). Some clones in this sample may be carry-over from other donors' samples. The specimen was PBMCs.

Written as DNA, the CDR3 is TGTGCCAGCAAAGGCGTCACAGATACGCAGTATTTT. Its translation: CASKGVTDTQYF. The chain uses TRBV6-2 or TRBV6-3 and TRBJ2-3; D remains ambiguous. Germline V gene data show CDR1 as MNHEY and CDR2 as SVGEGT. The CDR3 spans 12 residues. Trimming took 7 bases from V and 2 from J, leaving 7 bases between them.